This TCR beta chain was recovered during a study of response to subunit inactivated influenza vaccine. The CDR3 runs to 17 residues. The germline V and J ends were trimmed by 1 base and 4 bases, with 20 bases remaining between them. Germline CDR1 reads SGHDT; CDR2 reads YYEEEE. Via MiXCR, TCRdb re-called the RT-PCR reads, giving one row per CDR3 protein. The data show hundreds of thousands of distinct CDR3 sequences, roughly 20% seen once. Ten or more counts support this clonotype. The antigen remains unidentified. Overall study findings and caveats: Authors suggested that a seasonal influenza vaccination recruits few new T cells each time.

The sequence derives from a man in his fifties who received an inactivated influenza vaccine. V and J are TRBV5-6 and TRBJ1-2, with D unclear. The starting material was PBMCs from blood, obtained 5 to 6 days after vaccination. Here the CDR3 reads CASSLINRQDRLYGYTF. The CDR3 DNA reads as TGTGCCAGCAGCTTGATTAATCGGCAGGATCGTCTCTATGGCTACACCTTC.